What follows are 28 T cell receptor beta chains derived from one specimen sequenced in a study of blood T cell repertoires in COVID-19. Profiling relied on immunoSEQ multiplex PCR, and the TCRdb table lists in-frame clones only, not all of them. The table shows 35,000 or so clones, with about 81% occurring only once. Sample: peripheral blood. The receptors were sampled from a human donor in a cohort sampled during active or convalescent COVID-19. The donor label of this sample is uncertain.

The chain is built from TRBV4-1 and TRBJ1-5; no definite D call. Trimming stripped 2 bases from V and 7 bases from J, with 9 bases between. CDR3 length: 13 residues. Germline V gene data show CDR1 as MGHRA and CDR2 as YSYEKL. CDR3 protein: CASSQNSGQPQHF. For the CDR3, the DNA is TGCGCCAGCAGCCAAAACAGTGGCCAGCCCCAGCATTTT.

This clone has only a few counts. The chain carries TRBV19 and TRBJ2-2; 16 bases match TRBD2. CDR3 length: 18 residues. CDR1 and CDR2 from the germline V gene are LNHDA and SQIVND (reference sequence). The trim removed 5 bases at V and 3 bases at J, leaving 6 bases unmatched. Here the CDR3 reads CASSLGLAGGPYTGELFF. The CDR3 coding sequence is TGTGCCAGTAGTCTGGGACTAGCGGGAGGGCCGTACACCGGGGAGCTGTTTTTT.

The CDR3 spells CASSAPGTIQETQYF. The CDR3 DNA is TGTGCCAGCAGCGCCCCAGGGACTATTCAAGAGACCCAGTACTTC. The chain combines TRBV2 with TRBJ2-5, with 7 nucleotides matching TRBD2. Unmatched junction bases numbered 9, after V lost 6 bases and J lost 2 bases. The germline V gene has CDR1 SNHLY and CDR2 FYNNEI. CDR3 length equals 15 residues.

The rearrangement joins TRBV15 to TRBJ1-1, with D possibly matching TRBD1 (5 bases). V was clipped by 1 base and J by 8 bases, with 14 bases between them. From germline, CDR1 is LNHNV and CDR2 YYDKDF (reference sequence). The CDR3 consists of 14 residues. The DNA for the CDR3 is TGTGCCACCAGCAGAGGGGGGGTTCCCGGAGAAGCTTTCTTT. It specifies CATSRGGVPGEAFF.

The V and J genes are TRBV6-6 and TRBJ2-2, with D perhaps matching TRBD2 (5 bases). CDR3 length: 14 residues. CDR1 MNHNY and CDR2 SVGAGI come from the germline V gene (reference sequence). V dropped 5 bases and J dropped 1 base, with 8 bases sitting between them. The CDR3 here is CASSRTVNTGELFF. In nucleotides, the CDR3 is TGTGCCAGCAGTCGGACTGTGAACACCGGGGAGCTGTTTTTT.

This clone appeared a single time. The germline gene is not matched at one end of the junction; a read error may be the cause. This chain joins TRBV7-3 and TRBJ2-2, with 12 bases lining up with TRBD2. The CDR3 spans 19 residues. Germline CDR1 reads SGHTA; CDR2 reads FQGTGA. CDR3 sequence (DNA): TGTGTCAGCAGCTTAGGCCCCGGGACTAGCGGGCCGTACACCGGGGAGCTGTTTTTT. As protein: CVSSLGPGTSGPYTGELFF.

V gene TRBV13 combines with J gene TRBJ2-7; D may be TRBD2 (6 bases). The CDR3 spans 15 residues. Trimming left V 4 bases short and J 5 bases short, with 18 bases between. CDR1 is PRHDT, CDR2 FYEKMQ, per germline (reference sequence). For the CDR3, the DNA is TGTGCCAGCAGCTCACGGGGAGGCAGGGTGAACGAGCAGTACTTC. This codes for CASSSRGGRVNEQYF.

The rearrangement links TRBV6-5 to TRBJ2-7, with 9 bases matching TRBD1. CDR1 and CDR2 from the germline V gene are MNHEY and SVGAGI. CDR3 length: 13 residues. The V gene end was trimmed by 8 bases and the J gene end by 5 bases; junction bases not matched to a gene: 7. CDR3 sequence: CASLGQGKHEQYF. The CDR3 DNA reads TGTGCCAGCTTGGGACAGGGTAAACACGAGCAGTACTTC.

The table lists this clone with a count of one. The rearrangement uses TRBV6-1 and TRBJ2-1; 11 nucleotides match TRBD2. From germline, CDR1 is MNHNS and CDR2 SASEGT. The CDR3 extends over 15 amino acids. The V and J ends lost 3 bases and 9 bases, in that order; junction bases with no gene match: 7. Written as DNA, the CDR3 is TGTGCCAGCAGTGAGGGACTAGCGGTGTTTAGTGAGCAGTTCTTC. The encoded protein is CASSEGLAVFSEQFF.

This clone occurred once. The genes are TRBV7-9 and TRBJ1-3, with D possibly TRBD1 on 6 matching bases. V gave up 5 bases and J gave up 0 bases, with 14 bases separating them. Germline CDR1 SEHNR, CDR2 FQNEAQ (reference sequence). The CDR3 has 16 residues. The CDR3 spells CASSGRKQGSGNTIYF. DNA for the CDR3: TGTGCCAGCAGCGGTAGAAAACAGGGCTCTGGAAACACCATATATTTT.

J is TRBJ2-7 and V is TRBV7-2; 8 bases match TRBD2. CDR1 and CDR2 (germline): SGHTA, FQGNSA. V lost 6 bases and J lost 5; bases outside the gene matches: 12. This CDR3 has 15 residues. For the CDR3, the DNA is TGTGCCAGCAGGAGAAGCGGGAGTTTTAATAACGAGCAGTACTTC. Protein: CASRRSGSFNNEQYF. Full variable domain (outside the CDR3, taken from reference TRBV7-2 and TRBJ2-7): GAGVSQSPSNKVTEKGKDVELRCDPISGHTALYWYRQSLGQGLEFLIYFQGNSAPDKSGLPSDRFSAERTGGSVSTLTIQRTQQEDSAVYLCASRRSGSFNNEQYFGPGTRLTVT.

This clone was seen just once. This chain joins TRBV18 and TRBJ2-3; D is ambiguous. Germline CDR1 and CDR2: KGHSH and LQKENI. The CDR3 consists of 14 residues. Trimming pared 8 bases from V and 0 bases from J, leaving 12 bases between. CDR3 in DNA: TGTGCCAGCCTAGATGACCCAAGCACAGATACGCAGTATTTT. The encoded protein is CASLDDPSTDTQYF. Supplemented by reference TRBV18 and TRBJ2-3, the full variable domain reads NAGVMQNPRHLVRRRGQEARLRCSPMKGHSHVYWYRQLPEEGLKFMVYLQKENIIDESGMPKERFSAEFPKEGPSILRIQQVVRGDSAAYFCASLDDPSTDTQYFGPGTRLTVL.

This clone is a singleton in its sample. The chain carries TRBV20-1 and TRBJ2-5; D unresolved. Per the germline V gene, CDR1 is DFQATT and CDR2 is SNEGSKA (reference sequence). This CDR3 is built from 11 residues. V lost 6 bases to trimming and J lost 5 bases, with 10 bases between them. The CDR3 reads CSATQSETQYF. The CDR3 region has the DNA TGCAGTGCCACCCAGTCGGAGACCCAGTACTTC.

This clone was found once. The J gene is TRBJ1-5, the V gene TRBV6-5; no reliable D call. This CDR3 has 13 residues. Trimming pared 2 bases from V and 6 bases from J, leaving 8 bases between. CDR1 and CDR2 from the germline V gene are MNHEY and SVGAGI. The CDR3 reads CASSYNSIQPQHF. The CDR3 nucleotides are TGTGCCAGCAGTTACAATTCCATTCAGCCCCAGCATTTT.

The chain joins TRBV4-1 to TRBJ2-7; a possible D gene is TRBD1 (5 bases). Trimming took off 0 bases at V and 6 bases at J, with 6 bases between the two ends. Germline V gene data show CDR1 as MGHRA and CDR2 as YSYEKL. CDR3 length: 12 residues. The CDR3, as DNA: TGCGCCAGCAGCCAAGATGGGGCCGAGCAGTACTTC. This sequence encodes CASSQDGAEQYF.

The chain joins TRBV9 to TRBJ2-3, with D possibly TRBD2 on 6 matching bases. The CDR3 is 15 residues long. With 4 bases removed from V and 6 bases from J, the gap between germline ends came to 18 bases. Germline V gene data show CDR1 as SGDLS and CDR2 as YYNGEE. The CDR3 here is CASSPRGAGWDTQYF. The CDR3, as DNA: TGTGCCAGCAGCCCGCGGGGAGCGGGCTGGGATACGCAGTATTTT.

The sample holds one count of this clone. This rearrangement joins TRBV7-9 to TRBJ2-1, with TRBD2 matching over 10 bases. Trimming took 4 bases from V and 5 from J; bases not matched to a gene: 5. The CDR3 spans 15 residues. Germline CDR1 and CDR2: SEHNR and FQNEAQ (reference sequence). Here the CDR3 reads CASSSRLAGNNEQFF. In nucleotides, the CDR3 is TGTGCCAGCAGCTCAAGACTAGCGGGTAACAATGAGCAGTTCTTC.

This chain joins TRBV29-1 and TRBJ2-5; a weak D match, TRBD2 (5 bases). The CDR3 runs 15 residues. The germline V gene has CDR1 SQVTM and CDR2 ANQGSEA. Deletions cut 0 bases from V and 2 bases from J, with 13 bases between. The CDR3 DNA follows: TGCAGCGTTGAAGATCTGGGGAGCCCGCAAGAGACCCAGTACTTC. It encodes CSVEDLGSPQETQYF.

V and J are TRBV6-2 or TRBV6-3 and TRBJ1-5, with 7 bases fitting TRBD1. The CDR3 contains 15 residues. Germline V gene sequence: CDR1 MNHEY, CDR2 SVGEGT. With V trimmed by 5 bases and J by 0 bases, 4 bases remained unmatched. CDR3 DNA: TGTGCCAGCAGTGTGACAGGGCTTAGCAATCAGCCCCAGCATTTT. It encodes CASSVTGLSNQPQHF.

This clone was counted only a few times. This chain connects TRBV5-6 to TRBJ1-1, with 10 nucleotides matching TRBD1. This CDR3 is built from 14 residues. CDR1 and CDR2 from the germline V gene are SGHDT and YYEEEE. V was pared by 3 bases and J by 11 bases, with 10 bases of the junction left unmatched. The CDR3 sequence is CASSSISGTGAAFF. The DNA for the CDR3 is TGTGCCAGCAGCTCCATCTCCGGGACAGGGGCCGCTTTCTTT.

This clone has a count of ten or more. CDR3 DNA: TGTGCCAGCAGCCTTGGGGGGACCAAAGAGACCCAGTACTTC. It translates to CASSLGGTKETQYF. The chain couples TRBV6-6 to TRBJ2-5; a weak D match, TRBD2 (6 bases). Germline values: CDR1 MNHNY, CDR2 SVGAGI (reference sequence). Trimming removed 6 bases from V and 3 bases from J, with 14 bases in between. This CDR3 spans 14 amino acids.

V is TRBV7-3 and J is TRBJ1-2, with 10 positions matching TRBD1. Germline V gene lookup returns CDR1 SGHTA and CDR2 FQGTGA. J lost 4 bases, V lost 2 bases, and 10 bases had no gene match. The CDR3 runs 17 residues. The CDR3 coding sequence is TGTGCCAGCAGCTTAGGGACAGGGGCCGCGGGGTCCTATGGCTACACCTTC. Protein: CASSLGTGAAGSYGYTF.

This chain uses TRBV5-1 with TRBJ2-1; 7 positions match TRBD2. Germline V gives CDR1 SGHRS, CDR2 YFSETQ. V lost 0 bases, J lost 6 bases, and 9 bases stayed unmatched. The CDR3 length is 16 residues. The CDR3 coding sequence is TGCGCCAGCAGCTTGGCCGTGGCGGGAGTGGGCAATGAGCAGTTCTTC. It yields the protein CASSLAVAGVGNEQFF.

The V call is TRBV6-6, the J call TRBJ2-7, with 11 bases matching TRBD2. The CDR3 is 12 residues long. Trimming took 6 bases from V and 7 from J; bases not matched to a gene: 2. The germline V gene encodes CDR1 MNHNY and CDR2 SVGAGI (reference sequence). The CDR3 protein is CASRGLAEEQYF. In DNA, the CDR3 is TGTGCCAGCAGGGGACTAGCGGAAGAGCAGTACTTC.

The table lists this clone with many counts. The V gene is TRBV5-6, the J gene TRBJ2-1; weak D call: TRBD1 (6 bases). Germline values: CDR1 SGHDT, CDR2 YYEEEE. V was pared by 5 bases and J by 5 bases, with 17 bases between. The CDR3 covers 15 residues. For the CDR3, the DNA is TGTGCCAGCAGGAGGGGGTCTCTAGGTAACAATGAGCAGTTCTTC. This sequence encodes CASRRGSLGNNEQFF.

The sample holds one count of this clone. The rearrangement links TRBV28 to TRBJ2-7; a possible D gene is TRBD1 (5 bases). This CDR3 contains 16 residues. Trimming stripped 1 base from V and 0 bases from J, with 13 bases between. Germline V gene sequence: CDR1 MDHEN, CDR2 SYDVKM. CDR3 sequence reads: CASSLFPGQSSYEQYF. The CDR3 DNA reads TGTGCCAGCAGTTTATTTCCCGGACAAAGCTCCTACGAGCAGTACTTC.

J is TRBJ2-2 and V is TRBV11-2; TRBD1 agrees at 9 bases. Trimming removed 6 bases from V and 4 bases from J; junction bases left unmatched: 3. CDR1 SGHAT and CDR2 FQNNGV come from the germline V gene. This CDR3 is built from 14 residues. CDR3 region: CASRADRGTGELFF. The DNA for the CDR3 is TGTGCCAGCAGGGCGGACAGGGGCACCGGGGAGCTGTTTTTT.

The chain combines TRBV12-3 or TRBV12-4 with TRBJ1-2, with 7 bases fitting TRBD1. V shed 6 bases, J shed 8 bases, and the junction held 9 bases outside the gene matches. The CDR3 runs 13 residues. The CDR3 bases are TGTGCCAGCAGCTTTGACAGGGATGACGGCTACACCTTC. It encodes CASSFDRDDGYTF.